What follows is one T cell receptor (beta chain) and its context. Its antigen is undetermined. This sample is part of a study of human T cells and chemical hapten exposure. Looking at the study overall: Sensitization was performed using 2% DPC on an approximately 2 cm by approximately 2 cm upper inner arm skin site. Whole-study results and caveats: Compared to controls, expanded TCRs made significantly more large clusters of similar CDR3s.

The time point here: pre-sensitization, week 0. Regarding treatment: therapeutic diphenylcyclopropenone sensitization with weekly scalp DPC. Germline-derived CDR1 and CDR2 are SGDLS and YYNGEE. The length of the CDR3 is 13 residues. Trimming cost V 0 bases and J 7 bases; bases outside gene matches: 3. In TCRdb, the RACE reads were re-called with MiXCR into one record per CDR3 protein. The sample yields more than 300,000 distinct CDR3 sequences, about 5% seen once. The sequencing used whole blood, collected in connection with sensitization to the hapten diphenylcyclopropenone (DPC). The rearrangement uses TRBV9 and TRBJ1-2; 7 bases agree with TRBD1. The clonotype comes from a woman younger than 35 with alopecia areata. Some clones in this sample may be carry-over from other donors' samples. CDR3 bases: TGTGCCAGCAGCGTAGACACAGGGGCTGGCTACACCTTC. Its translation is CASSVDTGAGYTF.